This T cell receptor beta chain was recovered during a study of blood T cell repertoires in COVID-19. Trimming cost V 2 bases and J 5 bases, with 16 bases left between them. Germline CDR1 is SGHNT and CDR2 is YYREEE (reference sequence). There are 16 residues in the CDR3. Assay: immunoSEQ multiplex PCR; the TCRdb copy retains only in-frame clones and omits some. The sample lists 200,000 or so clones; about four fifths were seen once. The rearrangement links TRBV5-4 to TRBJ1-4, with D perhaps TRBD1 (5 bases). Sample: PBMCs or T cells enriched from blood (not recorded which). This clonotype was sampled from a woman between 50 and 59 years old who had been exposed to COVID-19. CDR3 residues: CASSFSIGTGNEKLFF. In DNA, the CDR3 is TGTGCCAGCAGCTTTTCAATCGGGACTGGGAATGAAAAACTGTTTTTT.